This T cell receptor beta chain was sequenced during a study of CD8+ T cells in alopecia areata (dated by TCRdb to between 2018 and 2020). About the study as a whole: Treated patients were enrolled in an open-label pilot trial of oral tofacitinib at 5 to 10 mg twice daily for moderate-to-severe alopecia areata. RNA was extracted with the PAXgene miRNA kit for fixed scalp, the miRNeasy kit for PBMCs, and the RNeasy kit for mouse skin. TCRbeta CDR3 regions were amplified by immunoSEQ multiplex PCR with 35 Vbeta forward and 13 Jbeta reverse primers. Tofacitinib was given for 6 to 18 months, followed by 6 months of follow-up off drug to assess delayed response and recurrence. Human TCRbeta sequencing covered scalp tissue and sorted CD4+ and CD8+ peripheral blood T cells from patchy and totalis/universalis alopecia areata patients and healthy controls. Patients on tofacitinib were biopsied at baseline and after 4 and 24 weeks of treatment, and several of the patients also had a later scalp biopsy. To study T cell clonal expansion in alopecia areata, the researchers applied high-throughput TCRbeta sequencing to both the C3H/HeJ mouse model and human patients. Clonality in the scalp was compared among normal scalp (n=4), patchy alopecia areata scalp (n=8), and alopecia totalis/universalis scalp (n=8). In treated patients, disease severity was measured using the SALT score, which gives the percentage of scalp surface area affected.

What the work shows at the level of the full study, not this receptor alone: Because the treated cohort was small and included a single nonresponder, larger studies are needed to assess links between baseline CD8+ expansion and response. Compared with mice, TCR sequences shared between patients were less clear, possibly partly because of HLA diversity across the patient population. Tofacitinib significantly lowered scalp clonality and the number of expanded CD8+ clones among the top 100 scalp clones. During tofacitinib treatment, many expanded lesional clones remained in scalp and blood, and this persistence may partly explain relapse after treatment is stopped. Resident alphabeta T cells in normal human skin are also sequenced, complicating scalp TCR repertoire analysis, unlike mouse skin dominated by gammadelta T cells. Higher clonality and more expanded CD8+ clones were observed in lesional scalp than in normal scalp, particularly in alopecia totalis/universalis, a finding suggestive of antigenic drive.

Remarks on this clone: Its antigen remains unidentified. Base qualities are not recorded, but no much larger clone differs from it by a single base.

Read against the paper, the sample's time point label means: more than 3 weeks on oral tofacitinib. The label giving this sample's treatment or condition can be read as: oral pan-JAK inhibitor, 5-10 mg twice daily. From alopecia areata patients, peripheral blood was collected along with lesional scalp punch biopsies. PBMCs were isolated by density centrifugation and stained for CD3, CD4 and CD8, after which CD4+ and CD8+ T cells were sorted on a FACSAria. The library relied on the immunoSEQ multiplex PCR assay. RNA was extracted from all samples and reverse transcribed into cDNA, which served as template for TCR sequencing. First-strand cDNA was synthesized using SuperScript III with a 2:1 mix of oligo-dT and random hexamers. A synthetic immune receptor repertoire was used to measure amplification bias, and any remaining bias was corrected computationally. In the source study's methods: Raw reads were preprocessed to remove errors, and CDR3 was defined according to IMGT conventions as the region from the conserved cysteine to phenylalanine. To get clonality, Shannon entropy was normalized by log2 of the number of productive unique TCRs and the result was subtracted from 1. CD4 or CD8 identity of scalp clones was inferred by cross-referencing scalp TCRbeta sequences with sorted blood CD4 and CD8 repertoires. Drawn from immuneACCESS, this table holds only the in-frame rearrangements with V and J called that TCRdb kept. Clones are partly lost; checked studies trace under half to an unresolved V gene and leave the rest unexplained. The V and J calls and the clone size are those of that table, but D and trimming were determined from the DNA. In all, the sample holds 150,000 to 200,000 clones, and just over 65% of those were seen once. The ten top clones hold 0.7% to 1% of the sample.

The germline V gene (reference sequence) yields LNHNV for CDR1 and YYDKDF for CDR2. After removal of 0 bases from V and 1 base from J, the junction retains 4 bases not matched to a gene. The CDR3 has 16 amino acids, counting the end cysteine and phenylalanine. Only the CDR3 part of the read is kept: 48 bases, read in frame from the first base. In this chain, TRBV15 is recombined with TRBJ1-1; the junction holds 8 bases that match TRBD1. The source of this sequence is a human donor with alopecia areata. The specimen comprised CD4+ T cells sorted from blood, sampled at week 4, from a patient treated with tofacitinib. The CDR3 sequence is CATSRDPQGANTEAFF. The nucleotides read TGTGCCACCAGCAGAGATCCCCAGGGGGCGAACACTGAAGCTTTCTTT.